The clone carrying this T cell receptor (beta chain) showed up just a few times. Its antigen is currently unknown. With 7 bases clipped from V and 5 bases from J, the junction kept 9 bases outside the gene matches. Germline V CDR1 and CDR2: MGHRA, YSYEKL. This CDR3 comprises 15 residues. Generated by immunoSEQ multiplex PCR, the TCRdb table keeps only in-frame clones and is missing some. The data hold over 100,000 clones, with roughly nine tenths observed a single time. This specimen belongs to a study of T cell responses to AZD1222 COVID-19 vaccine. Study-wide findings and caveats: Repertoires were collected only later (after the peak T cell response had occurred). Baseline seropositives among AZD1222 recipients totaled only 5 to 7. Reports indicate that nearly half of spike-specific TCRs are directed at unmutated variant regions. Donors were largely white British and mainly female; clonal diversity was possibly underestimated.

The chain is built from TRBV4-1 and TRBJ1-1; 11 positions match TRBD1. Sequencing was performed on peripheral blood, taken on day 0 of AZD1222 vaccination. The clonotype was recovered from an adult in good health. The CDR3, as DNA: TGCGCCAGCACCCGCGGACAGGGGGCAAGGACTGAAGCTTTCTTT. Translation: CASTRGQGARTEAFF.